This T cell receptor beta chain was retrieved from a study of T cell responses to AZD1222 COVID-19 vaccine. Overall study: Analyses pooled second doses at about 4 or about 12 weeks. Study-wide findings and caveats: Nearly half of spike-specific TCRs reportedly target variant regions that are unmutated in the B.1.351 and B.1.1.7 variants. Increased Spike-specific TCR breadth and depth were observed after two AZD1222 doses.

Concerning this clone itself: As yet, its antigen is unknown.

Measured with immunoSEQ multiplex PCR; TCRdb has only the in-frame clones, and not every one. The sample contains approximately 97,000 clones, roughly 86% of which appear only once. The sample in question was peripheral blood, obtained on day 0 of AZD1222 vaccination. The receptor's source is an adult in good health.

The CDR3 DNA is TGTGCCTGGAGTGTCGGACAGGCCTATGGCTACACCTTC. Its translation: CAWSVGQAYGYTF. The rearrangement uses TRBV30 and TRBJ1-2, with 7 bases that match TRBD1. The CDR3 covers 13 residues. V dropped 0 bases and J dropped 4; count of bases not matched to a gene: 2. Germline values: CDR1 GTSNPN, CDR2 SVGIG (reference sequence).